The table lists the clone carrying this T cell receptor beta chain with a count of one. Clones were sequenced by immunoSEQ multiplex PCR, and TCRdb holds only the in-frame ones, with some missing. The sample lists tens of thousands of clones; 75% to 90% were seen once. This sample was taken from a study of blood T cell repertoires in COVID-19. While infection was still active, Seattle patients were enrolled and then followed longitudinally. The CDR3 consists of 15 residues. Germline V gene sequence: CDR1 ENHRY, CDR2 SYGVKD. The V and J ends lost 6 bases and 0 bases, in that order; junction bases with no gene match: 2.

The V and J genes are TRBV10-3 and TRBJ2-2; 9 nucleotides align to TRBD1. The source is a woman aged 80 or over with COVID-19, enrolled during active disease. The sample was peripheral blood. In DNA form, the CDR3 reads TGTGCCATCAGAACAGGGGGCGCGAACACCGGGGAGCTGTTTTTT. Translating it yields CAIRTGGANTGELFF.